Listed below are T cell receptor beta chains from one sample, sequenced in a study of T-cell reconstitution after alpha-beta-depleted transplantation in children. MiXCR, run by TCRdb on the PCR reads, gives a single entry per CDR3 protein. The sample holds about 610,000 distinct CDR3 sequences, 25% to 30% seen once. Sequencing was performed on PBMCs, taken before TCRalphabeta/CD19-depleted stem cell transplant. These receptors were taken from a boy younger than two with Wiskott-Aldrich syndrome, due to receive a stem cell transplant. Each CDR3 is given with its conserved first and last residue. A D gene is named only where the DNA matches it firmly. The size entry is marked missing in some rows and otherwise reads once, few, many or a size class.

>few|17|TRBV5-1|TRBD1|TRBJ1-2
TGCGCCAGCAGCTTGGGGCTCTTGGGACAGGGTTTTTCTGGCTACACCTTC
CASSLGLLGQGFSGYTF
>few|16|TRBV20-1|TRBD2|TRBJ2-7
TGCAGTGCTAGATATGGATTGCCTAGCGGGATCGACGAGCAGTACTTC
CSARYGLPSGIDEQYF
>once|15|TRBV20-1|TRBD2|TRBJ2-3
TGCAGTGCCCTTAGACTAGCGGGAAAGCCAGATACGCAGTATTTT
CSALRLAGKPDTQYF
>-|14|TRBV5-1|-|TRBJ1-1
TGCGCCAGCAGCTCAGGGGCAGGGGCCCCTGAAGCTTTCTTT
CASSSGAGAPEAFF
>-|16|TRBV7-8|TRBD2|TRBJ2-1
TGTGCCAGCAGCTTAGGTAGGACTAGCGGGAAGAATGAGCAGTTCTTC
CASSLGRTSGKNEQFF
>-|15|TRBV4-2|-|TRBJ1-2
TGTGCCAGCAGCCAAGATCTCGCAGCCAACTATGGCTACACCTTC
CASSQDLAANYGYTF
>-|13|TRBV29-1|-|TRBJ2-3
TGCAGCGCCCTAACGGGGTTCACAGATACGCAGTATTTT
CSALTGFTDTQYF
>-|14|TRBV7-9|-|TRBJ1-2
TGTGCCAGCAGCTTAGGGGCCCCAAACTATGGCTACACCTTC
CASSLGAPNYGYTF
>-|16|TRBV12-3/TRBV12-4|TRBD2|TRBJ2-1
TGTGCCAGCAGTTCCCTAGCGGGAAAAAACTACAATGAGCAGTTCTTC
CASSSLAGKNYNEQFF
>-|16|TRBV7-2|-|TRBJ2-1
TGTGCCAGCAGCGGCAGGGGGGCGGGCTCCTACAATGAGCAGTTCTTC
CASSGRGAGSYNEQFF
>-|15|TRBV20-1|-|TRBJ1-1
TGCAGTGCTAGAGATCAGGTGACTGGGAACACTGAAGCTTTCTTT
CSARDQVTGNTEAFF
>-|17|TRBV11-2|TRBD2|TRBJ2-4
TGTGCCAGCAGACAAATTAGCGGGAGGGCCGTCAAAAACATTCAGTACTTC
CASRQISGRAVKNIQYF
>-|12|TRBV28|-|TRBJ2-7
TGTGCCAGCAGTACCTACAGGGACGAGCAGTACTTC
CASSTYRDEQYF
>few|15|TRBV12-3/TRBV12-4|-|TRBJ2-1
TGTGCCAGCAGTCCGTTGGACTTCAGCTTCGGTGAGCAGTTCTTC
CASSPLDFSFGEQFF
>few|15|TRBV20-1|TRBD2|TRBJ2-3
TGCAGTGCTAGAGATACTCGGCGGGGGACAGATACGCAGTATTTT
CSARDTRRGTDTQYF
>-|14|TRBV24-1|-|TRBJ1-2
TGTGCCACCAGTAAGGGTCCCCTTGACTATCGCTACACCTTC
CATSKGPLDYRYTF
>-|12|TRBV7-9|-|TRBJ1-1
TGTGCCAGCAGAAGGGGAACCACTGAAGCTTTCTTT
CASRRGTTEAFF
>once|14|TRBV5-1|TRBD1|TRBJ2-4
TGCGCCAGCAGCTTGGGGGACAGGGGAAGCATTCAGTACTTC
CASSLGDRGSIQYF
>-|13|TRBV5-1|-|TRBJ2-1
TGCGCCAGCAGCTTCGGTTGGGACAATGAGCAGTTCTTC
CASSFGWDNEQFF
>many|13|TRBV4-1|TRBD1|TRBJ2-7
TGCGCCAGCGCTCGGGACAGTTGGTACGAGCAGTACTTC
CASARDSWYEQYF
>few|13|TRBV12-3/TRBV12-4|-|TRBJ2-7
TGTGCCAGCAGTCTGGACCTGCCCTACGAGCAGTACTTC
CASSLDLPYEQYF
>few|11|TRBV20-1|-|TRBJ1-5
TGCAGTGCGGGGGAGGGTCAGCCCCAGCATTTT
CSAGEGQPQHF